The entry below describes one T cell receptor (beta chain). No antigen is known for it. The V end lost 3 bases, the J end lost 8 bases, and 11 bases lay between the germline ends. This CDR3 contains 13 residues. CDR1 is SEHNR, CDR2 FQNEAQ, per germline (reference sequence). This entry comes from a study of T cell responses to AZD1222 COVID-19 vaccine. Overall study findings and caveats: Targeting of unmutated variant regions was reportedly seen in nearly half of spike-specific TCRs. Across the whole spike, CD4 TCRs peaked at regions 160-218 and 743-854. Just six people given AZD1222 tested seropositive at baseline. Most donors were white British, females outnumbered males, and clonal diversity was possibly underestimated.

The repertoire was sequenced with immunoSEQ multiplex PCR; TCRdb's copy has only in-frame clones and lacks some. The table lists about 160,000 clones, about 92% of them singletons. The J gene is TRBJ1-3, the V gene TRBV7-9, with a weak D call TRBD1 (5 bases). This sample comprised peripheral blood, obtained 28 days after the second AZD1222 dose. The clonotype originates from an adult who received the AZD1222 COVID-19 vaccine. Here the CDR3 reads CASSLTVWDTIYF. The CDR3 DNA is TGTGCCAGCAGCTTGACAGTCTGGGACACCATATATTTT.